These T cell receptor beta chains were read from a single sample in a study of blood T cell repertoires in COVID-19. TCRdb's copy holds only in-frame clones and misses some; the assay was immunoSEQ multiplex PCR. The sample lists about 200,000 clones, approximately 85% seen once, with approximately 11% in the top ten. Source material: peripheral blood. These TCRs come from a human donor with active or convalescent COVID-19. The donor label of this sample is uncertain. The CDR3 runs from the conserved cysteine through the conserved F or W. Each record gives: D gene, clone size, J gene, V gene, CDR3 protein, CDR3 DNA. D genes are given only for firm matches. The size field is filled for only some rows; it gives once, few, many or a size class.

>TRBD1|NA|TRBJ1-5|TRBV11-2
CASSVGTGGYQPQHF
TGTGCCAGCAGCGTCGGGACAGGGGGTTATCAGCCCCAGCATTTT
>TRBD1|few|TRBJ2-5|TRBV7-2
CASSRRPRGQSSETQYF
TGTGCCAGCTCTCGTCGTCCACGGGGACAGAGCTCAGAGACCCAGTACTTC
>TRBD2|NA|TRBJ2-3|TRBV7-7
CASSLGLAGSADTQYF
TGTGCTAGCAGCTTAGGGTTAGCGGGAAGCGCAGATACGCAGTATTTT
>TRBD1|few|TRBJ1-1|TRBV3-1/TRBV3-2
CASVRTGEAFF
TGTGCCAGCGTCAGGACAGGTGAAGCTTTCTTT
>NA|NA|TRBJ2-3|TRBV4-3
CASSQDGQAGDTQYF
TGCGCCAGCAGCCAAGATGGGCAGGCCGGAGATACGCAGTATTTT
>TRBD2|NA|TRBJ2-1|TRBV27
CASSPSGAGFNEQFF
TGTGCCAGCAGTCCAAGCGGGGCAGGGTTCAATGAGCAGTTCTTC
>TRBD2|NA|TRBJ2-3|TRBV9
CASSVGAGVSTDTQYF
TGTGCCAGCAGCGTAGGAGCGGGGGTTAGCACAGATACGCAGTATTTT
>TRBD2|NA|TRBJ2-7|TRBV3-1/TRBV3-2
CASSQGAAGGRGEQYF
TGTGCCAGCAGCCAAGGCGCAGCGGGGGGCCGGGGAGAGCAGTACTTC
>TRBD2|NA|TRBJ2-3|TRBV30
CAWTSGGGTDTQYF
TGTGCCTGGACTAGCGGGGGGGGCACAGATACGCAGTATTTT
>TRBD1|NA|TRBJ1-1|TRBV7-6
CASSLAVNRGNGEAFF
TGTGCCAGCAGCTTAGCGGTAAACAGGGGGAATGGTGAAGCTTTCTTT
>TRBD1|NA|TRBJ1-4|TRBV27
CASSFRTGGEKLFF
TGTGCCAGCAGTTTCCGGACAGGAGGTGAAAAACTGTTTTTT
>NA|NA|TRBJ1-1|TRBV29-1
CSVERGGGTEAFF
TGCAGCGTTGAACGGGGAGGGGGGACTGAAGCTTTCTTT
>NA|NA|TRBJ1-1|TRBV11-1
CASRAGRMNTEAFF
TGTGCCAGCAGGGCGGGACGGATGAACACTGAAGCTTTCTTT
>TRBD2|NA|TRBJ2-2|TRBV18
CASSPLAGVATGELFF
TGTGCCAGCTCACCGCTAGCGGGAGTTGCCACCGGGGAGCTGTTTTTT
>NA|NA|TRBJ2-2|TRBV7-9
CASSRPGTSSTGELFF
TGTGCCAGCAGCCGACCTGGGACATCCAGCACCGGGGAGCTGTTTTTT
>NA|few|TRBJ2-5|TRBV6-1
CASSEDGGSQETQYF
TGTGCCAGCAGTGAAGATGGGGGGAGTCAAGAGACCCAGTACTTC
>NA|NA|TRBJ2-3|TRBV12-1
CASSFQSGRPDYFIDTQYF
TGTGCCAGCAGCTTTCAAAGCGGGAGGCCGGATTATTTCATTGATACGCAGTATTTT
>NA|NA|TRBJ1-5|TRBV3-1/TRBV3-2
CASSYTLDQPQHF
TGTGCCAGCAGCTACACCCTGGATCAGCCCCAGCATTTT
>NA|NA|TRBJ1-6|TRBV7-9
CASSLAPAADSPLHF
TGTGCCAGCAGCTTAGCGCCAGCAGCGGATTCACCCCTCCACTTT
>TRBD2|few|TRBJ2-5|TRBV11-3
CASSLKLAGGYQETQYF
TGTGCCAGCAGCTTAAAACTAGCGGGAGGGTACCAAGAGACCCAGTACTTC
>NA|NA|TRBJ1-2|TRBV7-2
CASSYEGVLGYTF
TGTGCCAGCAGCTACGAGGGGGTCCTCGGCTACACCTTC
>TRBD1|NA|TRBJ1-6|TRBV2
CASRRTGEGSPLHF
TGTGCCAGCAGGAGGACAGGGGAGGGGTCACCCCTCCACTTT
>NA|once|TRBJ1-5|TRBV2
CASSESNQPQHF
TGTGCCAGCAGTGAGAGTAATCAGCCCCAGCATTTT
>NA|NA|TRBJ1-6|TRBV27
CARGRYEDNSPLHF
TGTGCCAGAGGCCGATATGAGGATAATTCACCCCTCCACTTT
>NA|NA|TRBJ1-3|TRBV4-3
CASSPDARNSGNTIYF
TGCGCCAGCAGCCCCGACGCGCGGAACTCTGGAAACACCATATATTTT